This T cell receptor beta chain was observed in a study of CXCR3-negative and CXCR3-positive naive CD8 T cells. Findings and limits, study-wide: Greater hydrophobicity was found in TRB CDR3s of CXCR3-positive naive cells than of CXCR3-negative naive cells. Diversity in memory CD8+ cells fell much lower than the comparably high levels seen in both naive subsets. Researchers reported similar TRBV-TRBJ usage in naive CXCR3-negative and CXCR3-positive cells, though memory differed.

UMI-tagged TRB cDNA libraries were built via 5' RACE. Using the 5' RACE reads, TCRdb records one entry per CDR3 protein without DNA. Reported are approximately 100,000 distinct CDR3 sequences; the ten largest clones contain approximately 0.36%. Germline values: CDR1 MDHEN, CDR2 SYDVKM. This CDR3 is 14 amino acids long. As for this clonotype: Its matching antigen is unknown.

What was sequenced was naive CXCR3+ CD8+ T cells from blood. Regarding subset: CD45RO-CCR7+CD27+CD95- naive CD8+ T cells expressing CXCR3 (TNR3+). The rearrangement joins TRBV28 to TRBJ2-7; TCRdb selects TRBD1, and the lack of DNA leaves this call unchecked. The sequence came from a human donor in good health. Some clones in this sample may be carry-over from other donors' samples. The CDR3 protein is CASSLTGAGYEQYF.